Listed below are T cell receptor beta chains from one sample, sequenced in a study of blood T cell repertoires in COVID-19. The data were produced by immunoSEQ multiplex PCR, yet TCRdb's version contains in-frame clones alone and is incomplete. The table has 100,000 or so clones, around 94% seen once. Sequencing was done on a sample of peripheral blood. These receptors were taken from a man in his fifties or sixties with active COVID-19. The CDR3 runs from the conserved cysteine through the conserved F or W. Each record gives: D gene, V gene, clone size, J gene, CDR3 DNA, CDR3 protein. D genes are given only for firm matches. A row's size may be missing; if present it is once, few, many or a size class.

>-|TRBV28|-|TRBJ1-5
TGTGCCAGCAGTACAGGGAATCAGCCCCAGCATTTT
CASSTGNQPQHF
>-|TRBV4-2|-|TRBJ1-2
TGTGCCAGCAGCCAAGATGGTAGCGCCAGGGTGGGTGGGGGGTATGGCTACACCTTC
CASSQDGSARVGGGYGYTF
>-|TRBV7-3|-|TRBJ2-1
TGTGCCAGCAGCGTCAGCCGAATGCAGGGGAACAATGAGCAGTTCTTC
CASSVSRMQGNNEQFF
>TRBD1|TRBV2|-|TRBJ2-2
TGTGCCAGCAGCGCGAGGGGGCGAACCGGGGAGCTGTTTTTT
CASSARGRTGELFF
>-|TRBV7-9|-|TRBJ1-3
TGTGCCAGCAGCTTCGACGCGACGGGTGGCACCATATATTTT
CASSFDATGGTIYF
>-|TRBV6-4|-|TRBJ2-7
TGTGCCAGCAGCCCTAACCCGGGGGACGAGCAGTACTTC
CASSPNPGDEQYF
>-|TRBV19|-|TRBJ1-5
TGTGCCAGCCAGGCGGGGGGCGGCAATCAGCCCCAGCATTTT
CASQAGGGNQPQHF
>-|TRBV5-6|-|TRBJ1-5
TGTGCCAGCAGCTTCCAGGGTCAGCCCCAGCATTTT
CASSFQGQPQHF
>-|TRBV2|-|TRBJ1-4
TGTGCCAGCAGTGAACGGCAGGCCCGGGGTGAAAAACTGTTTTTT
CASSERQARGEKLFF
>-|TRBV15|-|TRBJ2-3
TGTGCCACCAGCAGTCCCCCCTGGCGGGGAAAGACAGATACGCAGTATTTT
CATSSPPWRGKTDTQYF
>-|TRBV5-1|-|TRBJ2-7
TGCGCCAGCAGCTTGGGTCAGGGGCTAAACGAGCAGTACTTC
CASSLGQGLNEQYF
>-|TRBV28|-|TRBJ2-7
TGTGCCAGCAGTTTGCAGAGGGAGCAGTACTTC
CASSLQREQYF
>TRBD2|TRBV10-3|-|TRBJ2-4
TGTGCCATCAGTGAGTGGGCCGGGACTAGCGGTACCAAAAACATTCAGTACTTC
CAISEWAGTSGTKNIQYF
>TRBD1|TRBV2|-|TRBJ1-3
TGTGCCAGCAGTGAAAGGGGGCCAGGGCTAAACACCATATATTTT
CASSERGPGLNTIYF
>TRBD2|TRBV28|-|TRBJ2-1
TGTGCCACCGGATATAGCGGGTACTACAATGAGCAGTTCTTC
CATGYSGYYNEQFF
>TRBD1|TRBV2|-|TRBJ1-1
TGTGCCAGCAGTGCGGAGGGGGCAGGCACTGAAGCTTTCTTT
CASSAEGAGTEAFF
>-|TRBV7-9|-|TRBJ1-4
TGTGCCAGCAGCCTTAATGAAAAACTGTTTTTT
CASSLNEKLFF
>TRBD1|TRBV18|-|TRBJ1-6
TGTGCCAGCTCACATGGGACAGATAATTCACCCCTCCACTTT
CASSHGTDNSPLHF
>TRBD1|TRBV5-1|-|TRBJ1-5
TGCGCCAGCAGCCCTGTGACAGGGAGCAATCAGCCCCAGCATTTT
CASSPVTGSNQPQHF
>-|TRBV5-1|-|TRBJ1-1
TGCGCCAGCAGCGGACAGCCGGGACGCTCACAAGTGAACACTGAAGCTTTCTTT
CASSGQPGRSQVNTEAFF
>TRBD1|TRBV6-5|-|TRBJ2-1
TGTGCCAGCAGCGGACAGGGGAGGATCGATGAGCAGTTCTTC
CASSGQGRIDEQFF
>TRBD2|TRBV10-1|few|TRBJ2-7
TGCGCCAGCTATCCGGGACTAGCGACGCGCGAGCAGTACTTC
CASYPGLATREQYF
>-|TRBV2|-|TRBJ2-3
TGTGCCAGCAGTGGTCCGCGTGTGGTTCGGGATACGCAGTATTTT
CASSGPRVVRDTQYF
>-|TRBV25-1|once|TRBJ1-2
TGTGCCAGCAGCCTTGACAGAATGTATGGCTACACCTTC
CASSLDRMYGYTF
>TRBD1|TRBV27|once|TRBJ1-1
TGTGCCAGCAGTGGACAACAGGGGGTCCGCGCGGCCGCTTTCTTT
CASSGQQGVRAAAFF
>-|TRBV4-2|-|TRBJ2-1
TGTGCCAGCAGCCAAGGAGATATTGACAATGAGCAGTTCTTC
CASSQGDIDNEQFF
>TRBD1|TRBV19|-|TRBJ1-6
TGTGCCAGTAGTATACGACAGGGAAGCTCCTATAATTCACCCCTCCACTTT
CASSIRQGSSYNSPLHF
>-|TRBV24-1|-|TRBJ2-3
TGTGCCACCAGGCCTAGCGACCGCACAGATACGCAGTATTTT
CATRPSDRTDTQYF
>TRBD2|TRBV24-1|-|TRBJ2-7
TGTGCCACCAGTGACCTAGGGACTAGCGGTACCTACGAGCAGTACTTC
CATSDLGTSGTYEQYF
>TRBD1|TRBV6-5|-|TRBJ1-1
TGTGCCAGCAGTTACTTCGGGACAGGTGCCCGCGCTGAAGCTTTCTTT
CASSYFGTGARAEAFF
>-|TRBV5-6|-|TRBJ2-7
TGTGCCAGCAGCTTGGACGGGGCAGGGGGGTCCTACGAGCAGTACTTC
CASSLDGAGGSYEQYF
>-|TRBV6-5|-|TRBJ1-5
TGTGCCAGCAGGAAAGAAGTCGGTCAGCCCCAGCATTTT
CASRKEVGQPQHF
>-|TRBV28|-|TRBJ1-2
TGTGCCACCCGGGAGGGCAGCCGCTACACCTTC
CATREGSRYTF
>TRBD2|TRBV4-2|-|TRBJ2-1
TGTGCCAGCAGCCAAGGGGTAGCGGGCGGGACCTACAATGAGCAGTTCTTC
CASSQGVAGGTYNEQFF
>TRBD2|TRBV5-1|-|TRBJ2-7
TGCGCCAGCCACGTAATTTATAGCGGGAGTGACGAGCAGTACTTC
CASHVIYSGSDEQYF
>-|TRBV25-1|-|TRBJ1-1
TGTGCCAGCTGGCCGGAGGGCGCGGGCACTGAAGCTTTCTTT
CASWPEGAGTEAFF
>-|TRBV2|-|TRBJ2-5
TGTGCCAGCAGTGCTATTAGGGGGTCGCCCCAAGAGACCCAGTACTTC
CASSAIRGSPQETQYF
>-|TRBV12-3/TRBV12-4|-|TRBJ2-7
TGTGCCAGCAGTTCCCAGGGATACGAGCAGTACTTC
CASSSQGYEQYF
>-|TRBV11-2|-|TRBJ1-5
TGTGCCAGCAGCTTAGCGGGGAGGCAGCCCCAGCATTTT
CASSLAGRQPQHF
>-|TRBV7-9|-|TRBJ1-4
TGTGCCAGCAGCTTACTCGGAGTACGTGCGGCTAATGAAAAACTGTTTTTT
CASSLLGVRAANEKLFF
>TRBD2|TRBV11-2|once|TRBJ2-1
TGTGCCAGCAGTTGGACTAGCGGGGGAGACAATGAGCAGTTCTTC
CASSWTSGGDNEQFF
>-|TRBV5-1|-|TRBJ2-2
TGCGCCAGCAGCTTGGGGCAGAACACCGGGGAGCTGTTTTTT
CASSLGQNTGELFF
>TRBD2|TRBV30|once|TRBJ2-5
TGTGCCTGGACAAGGGGACTAGCGGGAGGAGAGACCCAGTACTTC
CAWTRGLAGGETQYF
>-|TRBV9|-|TRBJ2-5
TGTGCCAGCAGCGTCGGGACAACTCAAGAGACCCAGTACTTC
CASSVGTTQETQYF
>TRBD1|TRBV5-4|-|TRBJ1-3
TGTGCCAGCAGCCCCGGGACAGAAGGAAACACCATATATTTT
CASSPGTEGNTIYF
>TRBD1|TRBV5-5|-|TRBJ1-2
TGTGCCAGCAGCACGGGACAGGGGAGATTCTATGGCTACACCTTC
CASSTGQGRFYGYTF
>TRBD2|TRBV24-1|-|TRBJ2-3
TGTGCCACCAGTGATCCGGGACTAGCCGGAGGCACAGATACGCAGTATTTT
CATSDPGLAGGTDTQYF
>-|TRBV27|-|TRBJ1-4
TGTGCCAGCAGTTGGACTCAGGATGAAAAACTGTTTTTT
CASSWTQDEKLFF
>-|TRBV5-4|-|TRBJ1-2
TGTGCCAGCAGCTCTACAGAACTCTATGGCTACACCTTC
CASSSTELYGYTF
>-|TRBV3-1/TRBV3-2|-|TRBJ2-7
TGTGCCAGCAGCCAAGATACGACAGGACCTTCCTACGAGCAGTACTTC
CASSQDTTGPSYEQYF
>TRBD1|TRBV7-3|-|TRBJ2-3
TGTGCCAGCAGCTTAACGACCAGGACAGGGCAAGGAGATACGCAGTATTTT
CASSLTTRTGQGDTQYF